Listed here are 14 T cell receptor beta chains from one sample, sequenced in a study of blood T cells in healthy people across ages. Primed by a sample-barcoded 5' primer and a J-beta primer mix, a second PCR proceeded for 7 to 11 cycles. TCRdb itself ran the 5' RACE reads through MiXCR, one entry per CDR3 protein. The sample consists of approximately 2,000,000 distinct CDR3 sequences, about two fifths of them appearing once. The sample was blood. These receptors were obtained from a human donor in good health.

The chain combines TRBV11-3 with TRBJ1-1; D not resolved. V was clipped by 8 bases and J by 1 base, with 11 bases between them. CDR1 is SGHNT, CDR2 YENEEA, per germline. The CDR3 extends over 13 amino acids. The CDR3 region is CASVNVGNTEAFF. In DNA, the CDR3 is TGTGCCAGCGTCAACGTCGGGAACACTGAAGCTTTCTTT. Full variable domain (rest looked up from reference TRBV11-3 and TRBJ1-1): EAGVVQSPRYKIIEKKQPVAFWCNPISGHNTLYWYLQNLGQGPELLIRYENEEAVDDSQLPKDRFSAERLKGVDSTLKIQPAELGDSAVYLCASVNVGNTEAFFGQGTRLTVV.

Worth noting for this clonotype: One end of the junction does not line up with germline, which may come from a read error. CDR3 amino acids: CVSRTRTEEETQYF. The DNA for the CDR3 is TGTGTCAGCAGGACTAGGACAGAGGAAGAGACCCAGTACTTC. The chain is built from TRBV6-2 or TRBV6-3 and TRBJ2-5; TRBD2 is a possible D gene (7 bases). The CDR3 length is 14 residues. From germline, CDR1 is MNHEY and CDR2 SVGEGT.

The rearrangement links TRBV12-3 or TRBV12-4 to TRBJ2-7, with D perhaps matching TRBD1 or TRBD2 (7 bases each). V was trimmed by 3 bases and J by 2 bases, leaving 14 bases between them. This CDR3 is 15 amino acids long. The CDR3 sequence: CASSFSTGRAYEQYF. DNA for the CDR3: TGTGCCAGCAGTTTTTCGACAGGGAGGGCCTACGAGCAGTACTTC.

This clonotype was observed a few times. The genes are TRBV5-1 and TRBJ2-5; D may be TRBD2 (6 bases). This CDR3 is built from 16 residues. Trimming left V 0 bases short and J 2 bases short, with 14 bases between. The V gene's germline CDR1 is SGHRS and CDR2 YFSETQ. The CDR3 spells CASSLEGRGRQETQYF. DNA of the CDR3: TGCGCCAGCAGCTTGGAAGGGCGTGGGAGGCAAGAGACCCAGTACTTC.

The rearrangement links TRBV20-1 to TRBJ2-3, with D possibly matching TRBD2 (6 bases). Germline V gene data show CDR1 as DFQATT and CDR2 as SNEGSKA (reference sequence). This CDR3 is 14 amino acids long. With 3 bases removed from V and 3 bases from J, the gap between germline ends came to 13 bases. The CDR3 loop reads CSARTLGRTDTQYF. The CDR3 region has the DNA TGCAGTGCTAGGACACTGGGGAGGACAGATACGCAGTATTTT.

This clonotype turned up a few times. The chain employs TRBV7-2 and TRBJ2-5; 7 bases map to TRBD1. The J segment lost 3 bases and the V segment lost 4 bases, leaving 11 bases of the junction unmatched. The germline V gene encodes CDR1 SGHTA and CDR2 FQGNSA. The CDR3 contains 16 residues. As DNA, the CDR3 is TGTGCCAGCAGCTCGACAGGGTTTCCTAGAGAAGAGACCCAGTACTTC. This codes for CASSSTGFPREETQYF. Based on the CDR3 plus reference TRBV7-2 and TRBJ2-5, the full variable domain is GAGVSQSPSNKVTEKGKDVELRCDPISGHTALYWYRQSLGQGLEFLIYFQGNSAPDKSGLPSDRFSAERTGGSVSTLTIQRTQQEDSAVYLCASSSTGFPREETQYFGPGTRLLVL.

The chain carries TRBV7-9 and TRBJ2-7; tentatively, D is TRBD1 (6 bases). This CDR3 spans 13 amino acids. V lost 3 bases and J 4 bases, leaving 10 bases between the germline ends. The V gene's germline CDR1 is SEHNR and CDR2 FQNEAQ (reference sequence). CDR3 loop: CASSFSGQYEQYF. As DNA, the CDR3 is TGTGCCAGCAGCTTTTCAGGACAGTACGAGCAGTACTTC.

The J gene is TRBJ2-7, the V gene TRBV5-1; D gene ambiguous. This CDR3 comprises 16 residues. V was clipped by 0 bases and J by 4 bases, with 17 bases between them. Germline CDR1 SGHRS, CDR2 YFSETQ. CDR3 residues: CASSLVGRADGYEQYF. Written as DNA, the CDR3 is TGCGCCAGCAGCTTGGTTGGTAGGGCAGATGGTTACGAGCAGTACTTC.

The chain employs TRBV19 and TRBJ2-7, with a possible D match to TRBD1 (5 bases). The germline gives CDR1 LNHDA, CDR2 SQIVND (reference sequence). Between the trimmed V and J ends, which lost 4 bases and 0 bases, there was a span of 10 bases. The CDR3 has 14 residues. CDR3 residues: CASSNQGLSYEQYF. The CDR3 nucleotides read TGTGCCAGTAGTAACCAGGGCCTCTCCTACGAGCAGTACTTC. The whole variable domain, remainder taken from reference TRBV19 and TRBJ2-7, is DGGITQSPKYLFRKEGQNVTLSCEQNLNHDAMYWYRQDPGQGLRLIYYSQIVNDFQKGDIAEGYSVSREKKESFPLTVTSAQKNPTAFYLCASSNQGLSYEQYFGPGTRLTVT.

V usage is TRBV10-3 and J usage is TRBJ1-2, with 7 bases that match TRBD1. This CDR3 is built from 13 residues. Germline values: CDR1 ENHRY, CDR2 SYGVKD. The V segment lost 6 bases and the J segment 6 bases; nucleotides outside the gene matches: 7. CDR3 region: CAIRREGADGYTF. The CDR3 DNA follows: TGTGCCATCAGACGCGAGGGGGCGGATGGCTACACCTTC.

CDR3 amino acids: CSARSILGARTEAFF. CDR3 coding DNA: TGCAGTGCTAGATCGATTTTGGGCGCCCGCACTGAAGCTTTCTTT. The chain uses TRBV20-1 and TRBJ1-1; D is ambiguous. The CDR3 totals 15 residues. Germline CDR1 is DFQATT and CDR2 is SNEGSKA (reference sequence). V lost 2 bases and J lost 4, with 17 bases in between.

A few counts support this clonotype. J is TRBJ2-6 and V is TRBV6-2 or TRBV6-3, with D hard to call. V was clipped by 2 bases and J by 0 bases, with 14 bases between them. Germline V gene sequence: CDR1 MNHEY, CDR2 SVGEGT. There are 18 residues in the CDR3. CDR3 in DNA: TGTGCCAGCAGTTACGATTTCTTTATAGCCTCTGGGGCCAACGTCCTGACTTTC. Translating gives CASSYDFFIASGANVLTF.

This chain links TRBV6-5 with TRBJ1-5; 9 nucleotides match TRBD1. The CDR3 has 15 residues. The V gene's germline CDR1 is MNHEY and CDR2 SVGAGI. V was pared by 6 bases and J by 3 bases, with 6 bases of the junction left unmatched. The CDR3 loop is CASRQTGGNNQPQHF. The CDR3 DNA reads TGTGCCAGCAGACAAACAGGGGGCAACAATCAGCCCCAGCATTTT.

J is TRBJ2-7 and V is TRBV12-3 or TRBV12-4; 7 nucleotides match TRBD1. The CDR3 totals 15 residues. V shed 6 bases, J shed 3 bases, and the junction held 11 bases outside the gene matches. CDR3 sequence: CASRSDRERFYEQYF. In nucleotides, the CDR3 is TGTGCCAGCAGGTCAGACAGGGAGCGGTTCTACGAGCAGTACTTC.